The source of this TCR beta chain is a study of CD8+CD57+ T cells in acquired aplastic anemia. Sequenced patients had shown CD8+CD57+ cell expansion by flow cytometry. Each patient carried a diagnosis of severe acquired aplastic anemia. Profiles of TCR beta VDJ and CDR3 were generated from a genomic DNA template. TCRdb re-derived calls from the reads in MiXCR, one entry per CDR3 protein. Here the sample spans about 160,000 distinct CDR3 sequences, 71% being singletons. From germline, CDR1 is DFQATT and CDR2 SNEGSKA (reference sequence). CDR3 length: 16 residues. Trimming stripped 3 bases from V and 0 bases from J, with 15 bases between.

The material sequenced was sorted CD4+, CD8+, or CD8+CD57+ T cells (not recorded which) from PBMCs. V is TRBV20-1 and J is TRBJ2-1; possibly TRBD2 for D (6 bases). The TCR sequence derives from a human donor with aplastic anemia. For the CDR3, the DNA is TGCAGTGCTAGTGGACTAAACCCTTTCTCCTACAATGAGCAGTTCTTC. Amino acids: CSASGLNPFSYNEQFF.